Listed here are 25 T cell receptor beta chains from one sample, sequenced in a study of shared clonotypes between healthy human individuals. The assay was immunoSEQ multiplex PCR, and TCRdb's table has in-frame clones only and misses some. Among around 940,000 clones, over 75% were seen once, and the ten largest hold approximately 1.5%. The sequenced sample was memory CD4+ T cells sorted from blood. Sample subset: CD45RA-negative fraction. The receptors here all came from a man aged 18 to 35 in good health.

The rearrangement joins TRBV10-3 to TRBJ1-6, with TRBD1 matching over 7 bases. Germline CDR1 reads ENHRY; CDR2 reads SYGVKD. The CDR3 runs 15 residues. After removal of 4 bases from V and 7 bases from J, the junction contained 7 bases not matched to a gene. CDR3 nucleotide sequence: TGTGCCATCAGTGTATACCAGGGGGAAAATTCACCCCTCCACTTT. It translates to CAISVYQGENSPLHF.

About this clone itself: A much larger clone differs from this one at a single base, so this may be a read error. The chain employs TRBV28 and TRBJ1-1; D call uncertain. Trimming removed 5 bases at V and 1 base at J, with 8 bases between. Per germline, CDR1 MDHEN and CDR2 SYDVKM. This CDR3 comprises 13 residues. The CDR3 sequence: CASSPRQNTEAFF. The DNA of the CDR3 is TGTGCCAGCAGTCCACGACAGAACACTGAAGCTTTCTTT.

The chain combines TRBV5-4 with TRBJ1-2; TRBD1 aligns across 10 bases. V trimming: 3 bases; J trimming: 6 bases; junction bases outside the gene matches: 2. The CDR3 spans 13 residues. Germline assignment: CDR1 SGHNT and CDR2 YYREEE (reference sequence). DNA for the CDR3: TGTGCCAGCAGCTGGGGGACAGGGGATGGCTACACCTTC. Translation: CASSWGTGDGYTF.

As concerns this clone: Other DNA sequences in this sample translate to the same CDR3. The rearrangement links TRBV10-3 to TRBJ2-2, with TRBD1 as a possible D gene (5 bases). Germline CDR1 is ENHRY and CDR2 is SYGVKD. Trimming cost V 4 bases and J 3 bases, with 6 bases left between them. The CDR3 has 13 amino acids. DNA for the CDR3: TGTGCCATCAGTGCCAGGGACACCGGGGAGCTGTTTTTT. Protein sequence: CAISARDTGELFF.

The chain couples TRBV5-6 to TRBJ2-7, with 11 bases that match TRBD2. Germline V gene sequence: CDR1 SGHDT, CDR2 YYEEEE. The CDR3 runs 14 residues. The V segment lost 4 bases and the J segment 6 bases; nucleotides outside the gene matches: 6. The CDR3 protein is CASSLSGGAGEQYF. CDR3 DNA: TGTGCCAGCAGCCTTAGCGGGGGGGCCGGCGAGCAGTACTTC.

Only a few counts were recorded for this clone. The chain links TRBV5-1 to TRBJ1-1; D not certain. The CDR3 runs 13 residues. Germline CDR1 is SGHRS and CDR2 is YFSETQ. V was shortened by 4 bases and J by 1 base, with 8 bases between the two germline ends. The DNA of the CDR3 is TGCGCCAGCAGCAGGGAGGGGAACACTGAAGCTTTCTTT. Its translation: CASSREGNTEAFF.

This rearrangement joins TRBV2 to TRBJ2-5; tentatively, D is TRBD2 (5 bases). This CDR3 spans 13 amino acids. V shed 6 bases and J shed 5 bases, with 13 bases lying between them. The germline V gene encodes CDR1 SNHLY and CDR2 FYNNEI. This CDR3 reads CASSETRGETQYF. In DNA form, the CDR3 reads TGTGCCAGCAGCGAGACACGCGGGGAGACCCAGTACTTC.

Remarks on this clone: The DNA is omitted, as the CDR3 cannot be located on it reliably, and the CDR3 follows TCRdb's listing. V is TRBV6-6 and J is TRBJ2-7; the table's D call of TRBD1 was not tested on the DNA. The V gene's germline CDR1 is MNHNY and CDR2 SVGAGI (reference sequence). The CDR3 has 15 residues if both end residues are counted. The CDR3: CASSSGQGVSYEQYF.

The chain carries TRBV7-2 and TRBJ2-2; a possible D gene is TRBD2 (5 bases). Germline V gene sequence: CDR1 SGHTA, CDR2 FQGNSA. The CDR3 sequence is 14 residues long. V shed 4 bases and J shed 4 bases, with 10 bases lying between them. CDR3 residues: CASSSSRPTGELFF. The CDR3 DNA reads as TGTGCCAGCAGCTCTAGCCGCCCCACCGGGGAGCTGTTTTTT.

This chain joins TRBV18 and TRBJ1-1; no firm D call. Trimming removed 0 bases at V and 6 bases at J, with 17 bases between. Germline lookup yields CDR1 KGHSH and CDR2 LQKENI. CDR3 length: 16 residues. The CDR3 bases are TGTGCCAGCTCACCACCGAGGGATCGTAGTACCTCTGAAGCTTTCTTT. Its protein is CASSPPRDRSTSEAFF.

CDR3 in amino acids: CASSLSMDREQYF. Written as DNA, the CDR3 is TGTGCCAGCAGCTTATCCATGGACAGGGAGCAGTACTTC. The chain links TRBV11-3 to TRBJ2-7; 7 bases match TRBD1. V lost 2 bases to trimming and J lost 7 bases; unmatched junction nucleotides: 5. This CDR3 comprises 13 residues. CDR1 and CDR2 from the germline V gene are SGHNT and YENEEA.

The genes are TRBV5-1 and TRBJ1-3; 8 bases agree with TRBD1. The V gene's germline CDR1 is SGHRS and CDR2 YFSETQ. J was trimmed by 0 bases and V by 5 bases; bases with no gene match: 4. This CDR3 spans 15 amino acids. CDR3 sequence reads: CASRRDRSSGNTIYF. The CDR3 nucleotides read TGCGCCAGCAGGAGGGACAGGAGCTCTGGAAACACCATATATTTT.

This chain uses TRBV6-5 with TRBJ1-1; no reliable D call. This CDR3 region has 15 residues. From germline, CDR1 is MNHEY and CDR2 SVGAGI. Deletions cut 6 bases from V and 0 bases from J, with 14 bases between. The CDR3 reads CASSLNSRMNTEAFF. The DNA for the CDR3 is TGTGCCAGCAGCCTTAACAGCCGAATGAACACTGAAGCTTTCTTT.

V is TRBV2 and J is TRBJ1-2; the D is unclear. V lost 4 bases and J 2 bases, leaving 8 bases between the germline ends. The germline V gene encodes CDR1 SNHLY and CDR2 FYNNEI. The CDR3 is 13 amino acids. CDR3 in DNA: TGTGCCAGCAGTGCAAACGGAAACTATGGCTACACCTTC. This sequence encodes CASSANGNYGYTF.

The rearrangement links TRBV5-4 to TRBJ1-1; D gene uncertain. V was pared by 7 bases and J by 4 bases, with 14 bases between. The CDR3 has 13 residues. Germline V gene lookup returns CDR1 SGHNT and CDR2 YYREEE (reference sequence). DNA for the CDR3: TGTGCCAGCCTCAACCAGAAGGGCACTGAAGCTTTCTTT. This codes for CASLNQKGTEAFF.

This chain links TRBV7-8 with TRBJ1-5; D is unclear. In germline, CDR1 is SGHVS, CDR2 FQNEAQ. This CDR3 is 13 amino acids long. The V end was cut by 5 bases, the J end by 6 bases, with 11 bases between. The CDR3, as DNA: TGTGCCAGCAGCCCGTACAAGGGTCAGCCCCAGCATTTT. This translates into CASSPYKGQPQHF.

This clone was observed a few times. The chain has TRBV30 and TRBJ1-4; no definite D call. The CDR3 contains 14 residues. CDR1 and CDR2 (germline): GTSNPN, SVGIG (reference sequence). V was shortened by 4 bases and J by 7 bases, with 16 bases between the two germline ends. The CDR3 region is CAWNGMALFEKLFF. The DNA of the CDR3 is TGTGCCTGGAATGGAATGGCCCTCTTTGAAAAACTGTTTTTT.

The rearrangement uses TRBV2 and TRBJ2-7; 9 bases match TRBD1. J lost 4 bases, V lost 11 bases, and 12 bases had no gene match. The CDR3 has 14 residues. Germline V lookup: CDR1 SNHLY, CDR2 FYNNEI. The DNA of the CDR3 is TGTGCCGGGGCCCCCGGGACAGGGTTTTACGAGCAGTACTTC. Encoded protein: CAGAPGTGFYEQYF.

This chain connects TRBV11-2 to TRBJ2-7; 7 nucleotides match TRBD2. V shed 0 bases and J 5 bases; nucleotides not matched to a gene: 10. Germline CDR1 reads SGHAT; CDR2 reads FQNNGV. This CDR3 is built from 16 residues. Here the CDR3 reads CASSLDRGAGRHEQYF. The CDR3 DNA reads as TGTGCCAGCAGCTTAGATCGCGGAGCGGGGAGGCACGAGCAGTACTTC.

The chain joins TRBV19 to TRBJ2-3; no reliable D call. CDR1 and CDR2 (germline): LNHDA, SQIVND (reference sequence). There are 11 residues in the CDR3. The ends were cut back, 8 bases at V and 4 bases at J, with 7 bases in the middle. Here the CDR3 DNA reads TGTGCCAGTCGGATCCCAGATACGCAGTATTTT. Protein sequence: CASRIPDTQYF.

The CDR3 bases are TGCGCCAGCAGCCAAGCAAGGACTAGCGGGAACACCGGGGAGCTGTTTTTT. The encoded protein is CASSQARTSGNTGELFF. The chain combines TRBV4-3 with TRBJ2-2; TRBD2 agrees at 10 bases. Per germline, CDR1 LGHNA and CDR2 YSLEER. V lost 1 base, J lost 1 base, and 3 bases stayed unmatched. CDR3 length: 17 amino acids.

This clone was seen many times. This CDR3 is also generated by other DNA sequences in the sample. The chain is built from TRBV7-2 and TRBJ2-2; D is ambiguous. Trimming pared 5 bases from V and 3 bases from J, leaving 4 bases between. The CDR3 has 12 residues. CDR1 and CDR2 (germline): SGHTA, FQGNSA. The CDR3 region is CASSLDTGELFF. The CDR3, as DNA: TGTGCCAGCAGCCTCGACACCGGGGAGCTGTTTTTT.

The chain combines TRBV5-5 with TRBJ1-1, with D possibly being TRBD1 (5 bases). V lost 0 bases, J lost 1 base, and 7 bases lay in between. Germline lookup yields CDR1 SGHKS and CDR2 YYEKEE (reference sequence). This CDR3 has 14 residues. The CDR3, as DNA: TGTGCCAGCAGCTTGGAGGGGAGGAACACTGAAGCTTTCTTT. This codes for CASSLEGRNTEAFF.

This clone was counted between two and nine times. The chain is built from TRBV7-2 and TRBJ2-5; 15 bases match TRBD2. The DNA matches TRBJ2-7 better at its end, which makes the J call doubtful. The CDR3 extends over 17 amino acids. Germline CDR1 is SGHTA and CDR2 is FQGNSA. The CDR3 bases are TGTGCCAGCAGCCCCGGACTAGCGGGAGGGCTTAAGGGCGAGCAGTACTTC. As protein: CASSPGLAGGLKGEQYF.

This chain uses TRBV19 with TRBJ1-6; D is uncertain. Trimming shortened V by 7 bases and J by 5 bases, and 12 bases separated the two germline ends. Germline CDR1 and CDR2: LNHDA and SQIVND (reference sequence). The CDR3 runs to 14 residues. The CDR3 DNA sequence: TGTGCCAGTAATCCGGGAGCCAATAATTCACCCCTCCACTTT. Its translation: CASNPGANNSPLHF.